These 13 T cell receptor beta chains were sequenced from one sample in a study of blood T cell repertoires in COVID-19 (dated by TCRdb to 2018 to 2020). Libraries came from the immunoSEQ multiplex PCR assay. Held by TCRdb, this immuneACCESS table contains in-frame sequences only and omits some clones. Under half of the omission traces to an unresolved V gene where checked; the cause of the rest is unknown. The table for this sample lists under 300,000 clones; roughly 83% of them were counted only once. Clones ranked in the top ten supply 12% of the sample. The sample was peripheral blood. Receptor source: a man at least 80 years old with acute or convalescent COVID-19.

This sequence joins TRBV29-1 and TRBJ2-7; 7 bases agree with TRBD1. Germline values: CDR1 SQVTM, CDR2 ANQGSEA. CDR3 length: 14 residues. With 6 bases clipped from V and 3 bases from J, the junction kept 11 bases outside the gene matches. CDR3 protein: CSVEWGQGVYEQYF. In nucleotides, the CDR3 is TGCAGCGTCGAATGGGGGCAGGGGGTCTACGAGCAGTACTTC.

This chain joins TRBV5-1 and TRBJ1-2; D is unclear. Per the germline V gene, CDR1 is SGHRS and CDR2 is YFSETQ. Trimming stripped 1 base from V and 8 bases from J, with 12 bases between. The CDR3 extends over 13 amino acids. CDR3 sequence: CASSLTGSEGYTF. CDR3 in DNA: TGCGCCAGCAGCTTGACGGGGTCGGAGGGCTACACCTTC. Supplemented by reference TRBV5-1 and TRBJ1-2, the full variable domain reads KAGVTQTPRYLIKTRGQQVTLSCSPISGHRSVSWYQQTPGQGLQFLFEYFSETQRNKGNFPGRFSGRQFSNSRSEMNVSTLELGDSALYLCASSLTGSEGYTFGSGTRLTVV.

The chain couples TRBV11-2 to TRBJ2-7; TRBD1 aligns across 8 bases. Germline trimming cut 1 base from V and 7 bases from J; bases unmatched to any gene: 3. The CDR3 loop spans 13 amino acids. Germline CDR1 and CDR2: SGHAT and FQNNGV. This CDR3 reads CASSLGRTGEQYF. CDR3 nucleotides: TGTGCCAGCAGCTTAGGGCGGACAGGGGAGCAGTACTTC.

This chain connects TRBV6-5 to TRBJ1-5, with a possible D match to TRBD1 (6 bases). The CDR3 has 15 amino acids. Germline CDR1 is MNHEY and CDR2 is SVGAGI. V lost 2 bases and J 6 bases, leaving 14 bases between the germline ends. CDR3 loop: CASSYGRGFGQPQHF. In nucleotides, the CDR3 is TGTGCCAGCAGTTACGGCAGGGGTTTTGGTCAGCCCCAGCATTTT.

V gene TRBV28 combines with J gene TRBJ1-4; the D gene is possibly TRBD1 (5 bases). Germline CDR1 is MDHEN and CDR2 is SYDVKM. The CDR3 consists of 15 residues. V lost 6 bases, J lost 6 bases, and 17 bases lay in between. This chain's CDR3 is CASSPPKGLDEKLFF. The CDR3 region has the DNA TGTGCCAGCAGCCCCCCCAAGGGGTTGGATGAAAAACTGTTTTTT. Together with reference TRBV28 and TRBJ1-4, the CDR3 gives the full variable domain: DVKVTQSSRYLVKRTGEKVFLECVQDMDHENMFWYRQDPGLGLRLIYFSYDVKMKEKGDIPEGYSVSREKKERFSLILESASTNQTSMYLCASSPPKGLDEKLFFGSGTQLSVL.

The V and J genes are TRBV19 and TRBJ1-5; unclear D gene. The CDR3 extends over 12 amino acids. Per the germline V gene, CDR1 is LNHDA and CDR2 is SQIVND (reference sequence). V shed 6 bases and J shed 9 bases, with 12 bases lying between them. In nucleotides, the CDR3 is TGTGCCAGTAGGCGGGCCGCCCTGCCCCAGCATTTT. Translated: CASRRAALPQHF.

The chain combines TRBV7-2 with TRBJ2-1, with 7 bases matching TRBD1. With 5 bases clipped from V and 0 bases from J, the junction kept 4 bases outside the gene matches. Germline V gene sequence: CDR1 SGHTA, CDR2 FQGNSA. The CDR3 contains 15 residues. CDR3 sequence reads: CASSVGTASYNEQFF. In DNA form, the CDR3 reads TGTGCCAGCAGCGTTGGGACAGCCTCCTACAATGAGCAGTTCTTC.

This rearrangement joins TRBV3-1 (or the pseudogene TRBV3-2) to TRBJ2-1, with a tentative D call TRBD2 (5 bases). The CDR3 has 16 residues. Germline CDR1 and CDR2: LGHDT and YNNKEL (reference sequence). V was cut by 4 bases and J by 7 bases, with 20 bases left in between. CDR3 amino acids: CASSRLTRYEENEQFF. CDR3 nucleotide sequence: TGTGCCAGCAGCCGACTAACTCGATACGAGGAGAATGAGCAGTTCTTC.

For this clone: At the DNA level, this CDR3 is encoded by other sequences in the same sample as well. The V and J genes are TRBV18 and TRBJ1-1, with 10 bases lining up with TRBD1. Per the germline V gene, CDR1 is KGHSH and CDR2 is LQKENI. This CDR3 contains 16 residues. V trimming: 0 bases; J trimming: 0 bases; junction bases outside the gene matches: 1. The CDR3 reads CASSPPGQGMNTEAFF. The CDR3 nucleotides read TGTGCCAGCTCACCACCGGGACAGGGGATGAACACTGAAGCTTTCTTT.

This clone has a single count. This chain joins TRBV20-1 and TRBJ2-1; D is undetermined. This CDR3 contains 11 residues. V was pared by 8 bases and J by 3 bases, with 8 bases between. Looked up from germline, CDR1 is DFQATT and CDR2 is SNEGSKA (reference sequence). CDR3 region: CSLDLYNEQFF. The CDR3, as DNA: TGCAGTCTAGATCTCTACAATGAGCAGTTCTTC.

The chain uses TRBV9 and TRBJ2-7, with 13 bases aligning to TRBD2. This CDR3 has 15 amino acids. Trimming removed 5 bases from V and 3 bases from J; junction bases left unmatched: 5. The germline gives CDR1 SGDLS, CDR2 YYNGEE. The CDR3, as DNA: TGTGCCAGCAGTTTCGGGACTAGCGGGATCTACGAGCAGTACTTC. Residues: CASSFGTSGIYEQYF.

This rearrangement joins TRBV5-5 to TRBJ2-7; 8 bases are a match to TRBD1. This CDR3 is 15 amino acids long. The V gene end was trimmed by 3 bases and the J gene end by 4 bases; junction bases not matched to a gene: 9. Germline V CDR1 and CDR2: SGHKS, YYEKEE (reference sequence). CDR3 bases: TGTGCCAGCAGCTCCGGCCCAGGGGGCTTTTACGAGCAGTACTTC. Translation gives CASSSGPGGFYEQYF. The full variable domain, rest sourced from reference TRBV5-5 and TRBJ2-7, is DAGVTQSPTHLIKTRGQQVTLRCSPISGHKSVSWYQQVLGQGPQFIFQYYEKEERGRGNFPDRFSARQFPNYSSELNVNALLLGDSALYLCASSSGPGGFYEQYFGPGTRLTVT.

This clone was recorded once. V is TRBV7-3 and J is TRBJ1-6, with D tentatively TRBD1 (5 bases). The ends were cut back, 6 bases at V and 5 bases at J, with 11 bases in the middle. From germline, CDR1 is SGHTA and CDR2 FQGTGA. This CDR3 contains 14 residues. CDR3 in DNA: TGTGCCAGCAGTAGGGGCTTCGATAATTCACCCCTCCACTTT. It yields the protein CASSRGFDNSPLHF.